The subject of this entry is one T cell receptor delta chain. It lacks a known antigen. Qualities for individual bases were not recorded, and no much larger clone is one base off. Library prep was done by multiplex PCR. Using the Biomed-2 kit, bulk amplification of TRD repertoires was done from 150 ng of biopsy DNA. Before sequencing, purified TRD amplicons were combined in equal amounts to make an approximately 4.1 nM library. Sequencing of the TRD libraries was done on an Illumina MiSeq with v3 chemistry and 2 x 300 cycles. As for how the authors treated the data: FastX discarded any read in which over 10% of nucleotides had a quality score below the third quartile for that patient. Reads were aligned with IMGT/HighV-QUEST to assign V, D and J genes, identify CDR3 regions and assess functionality. After the sequences were translated into amino acids, every sequence predicted to be non-functional was thrown out. CDR3s were split into kmers, with and without positional annotation; kmer frequencies underwent PCA, and samples were clustered using all 1023 combinations of PCs 1-10. Leave-one-out cross-validation was used to validate the classification, with parameters re-optimised on the remaining samples in each round. Shannon diversity was computed with the vegan R package from repeated random subsamples equal to the lowest read count. After TCRdb called clones again from the public reads with CATT, rows with identical DNA were merged. These V and J calls derive from TCRdb rather than the authors' analysis. Across this sample there are some 1,500 delta-chain clones, with 69% seen only once. Roughly 18% of the sample is held by the ten biggest clonotypes.

For each case, genomic DNA was extracted from ten 5-um FFPE scrolls with the QIAamp DNA FFPE tissue kit. To test whether coeliac disease could be classified from the TCR repertoire, the study used duodenal biopsies that were formalin-fixed paraffin-embedded, fully anonymised, and surplus to diagnostic needs. This specimen comes from a study of intestinal T cells in coeliac disease (dated by TCRdb to the early 2020s). As for the study more broadly: In the TRG cohort, the mean age of coeliac patients was roughly 15 years compared with about 51 years for controls, so the coeliac patients were much younger than the controls. Raised anti-tissue transglutaminase antibodies were present in all coeliac patients in the TRD cohort but in no controls. Duodenal biopsies from around ten coeliac disease patients and around ten non-coeliac controls were included in the TCR-delta (TRD) cohort. Duodenal biopsies from around 36 coeliac disease patients and approximately 21 non-coeliac controls were included in a second, larger TCR-gamma (TRG) cohort. Overall study results and their limits: In training, clustering based on TRD kmers put every one of the 22 biopsies in the right class, and the leave-one-out accuracy was reported as 91%. Repeated CDR3 amino acid sequences could not be distinguished from PCR duplicates in the analysis. FFPE-derived DNA was found to be relatively degraded, and loss of a proportion of TCR sequences in each sample was likely caused by this degradation. Clustering based on TRG put 51 of 54 biopsies (roughly 94%) in the right class, and the reported leave-one-out accuracy was 87%. Age was significantly different between the coeliac and control groups, but splitting the analysis by age did not give a significant classification.

Sequencing used a duodenal biopsy. The TCR originated in a human donor with celiac disease.

The CDR3 is CALGEPPGGLRLGDLTDKLIF. The DNA sequence reads TGTGCTCTTGGGGAACCTCCTGGGGGCCTCCGACTGGGGGATTTAACCGATAAACTCATCTTT. The chain uses TRDV1 and TRDJ1; the junction holds 10 bases that match TRDD3. There are 21 amino acids in the CDR3, from cysteine to phenylalanine inclusive. Just the 63-base CDR3 DNA is kept, in frame starting at base 1. According to the germline V gene, CDR1 reads TSWWSYY and CDR2 reads QGS. Germline trimming: 1 base from V, 2 bases from J; junction bases outside gene matches: 19.